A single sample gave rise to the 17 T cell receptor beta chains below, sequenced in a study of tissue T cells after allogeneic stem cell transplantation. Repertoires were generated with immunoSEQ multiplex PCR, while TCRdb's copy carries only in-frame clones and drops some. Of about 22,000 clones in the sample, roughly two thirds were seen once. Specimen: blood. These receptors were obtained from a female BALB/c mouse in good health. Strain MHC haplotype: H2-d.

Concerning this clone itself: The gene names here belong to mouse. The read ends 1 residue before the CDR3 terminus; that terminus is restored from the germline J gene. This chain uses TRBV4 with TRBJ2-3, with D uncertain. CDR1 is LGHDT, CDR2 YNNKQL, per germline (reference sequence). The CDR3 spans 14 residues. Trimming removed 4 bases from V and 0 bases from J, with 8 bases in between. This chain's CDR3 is CASSFDISAETLYF. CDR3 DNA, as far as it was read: TGTGCCAGCAGCTTCGACATTAGTGCAGAAACGCTGTAT.

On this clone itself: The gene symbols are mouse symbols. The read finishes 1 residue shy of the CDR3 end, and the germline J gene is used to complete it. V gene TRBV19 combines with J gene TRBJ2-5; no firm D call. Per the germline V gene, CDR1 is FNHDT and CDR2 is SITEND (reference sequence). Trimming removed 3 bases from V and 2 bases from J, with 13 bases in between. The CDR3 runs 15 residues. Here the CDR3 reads CASSTLSRSQDTQYF. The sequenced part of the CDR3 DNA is TGTGCCAGCAGTACCCTTTCCCGGAGCCAAGACACCCAGTAC.

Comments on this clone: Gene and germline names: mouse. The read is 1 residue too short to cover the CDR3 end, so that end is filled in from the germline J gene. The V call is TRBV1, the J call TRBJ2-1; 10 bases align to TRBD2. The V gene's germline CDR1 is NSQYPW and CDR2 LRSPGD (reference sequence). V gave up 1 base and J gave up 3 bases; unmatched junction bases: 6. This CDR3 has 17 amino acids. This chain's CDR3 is CTCSAAPRDWGYAEQFF. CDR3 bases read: TGCACCTGCAGTGCAGCACCCCGGGACTGGGGCTATGCTGAGCAGTTC.

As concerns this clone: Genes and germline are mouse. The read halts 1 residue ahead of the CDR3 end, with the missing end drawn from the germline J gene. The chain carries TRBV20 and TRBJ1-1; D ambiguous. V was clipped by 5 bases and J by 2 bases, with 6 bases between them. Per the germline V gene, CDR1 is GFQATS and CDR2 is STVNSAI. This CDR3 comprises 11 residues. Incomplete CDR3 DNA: TGTGGTGCTGGCGACAACACAGAAGTCTTC. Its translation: CGAGDNTEVF. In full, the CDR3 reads CGAGDNTEVFF.

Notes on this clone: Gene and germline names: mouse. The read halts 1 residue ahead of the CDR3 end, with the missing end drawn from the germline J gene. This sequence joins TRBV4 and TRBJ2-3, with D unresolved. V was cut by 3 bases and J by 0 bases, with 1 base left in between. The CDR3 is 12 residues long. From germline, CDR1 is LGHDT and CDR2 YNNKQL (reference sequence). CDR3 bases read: TGTGCCAGCAGCTACAGTGCAGAAACGCTGTAT. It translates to CASSYSAETLY. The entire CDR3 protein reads CASSYSAETLYF.

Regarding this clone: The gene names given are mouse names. The CDR3 sequence: CASSPGLGVSQNTLYF. The CDR3 bases that were read are TGTGCCAGCAGCCCTGGACTGGGGGTTAGTCAAAACACCTTGTAC. The rearrangement links TRBV2 to TRBJ2-4, with 10 bases identical to TRBD2. The read ends 1 residue shy of where the CDR3 ends; the end is completed using the germline J gene. CDR1 and CDR2 from the germline V gene are LGHNA and YSYQKL. V was clipped by 4 bases and J by 0 bases; unmatched bases: 4. This CDR3 has 16 amino acids. The whole variable domain, remainder taken from reference TRBV2 and TRBJ2-4, is DPKIIQKPKYLVAVTGSEKILICEQYLGHNAMYWYRQSAKKPLEFMFSYSYQKLMDNQTASSRFQPQSSKKNHLDLQITALKPDDSATYFCASSPGLGVSQNTLYFGAGTRLSVL.

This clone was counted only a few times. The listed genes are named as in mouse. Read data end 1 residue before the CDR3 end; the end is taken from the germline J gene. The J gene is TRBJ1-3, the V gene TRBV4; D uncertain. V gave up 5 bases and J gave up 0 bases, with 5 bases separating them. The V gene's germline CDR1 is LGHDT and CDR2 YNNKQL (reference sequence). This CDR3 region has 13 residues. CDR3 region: CASSPNSGNTLYF. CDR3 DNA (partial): TGTGCCAGCAGCCCAAATTCTGGAAATACGCTCTAT.

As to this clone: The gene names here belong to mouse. This CDR3 reads CASSDAGWNTEVFF. The covered CDR3 bases are TGTGCCAGCAGTGATGCAGGGTGGAACACAGAAGTCTTC. V and J are TRBV13-1 and TRBJ1-1, with a tentative D call TRBD1 (5 bases). The CDR3 is cut off 1 residue early in the read; its end comes from the germline J gene. The V and J ends lost 0 bases and 1 base respectively, with 7 bases between them. Per the germline V gene, CDR1 is NSHNY and CDR2 is SYGAGN. CDR3 length: 14 amino acids.

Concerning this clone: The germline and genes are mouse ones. Partial CDR3 DNA: TGTGCCAGCAGCCAAACTGGGGGGAGAAGTCAAAACACCTTGTAC. Residues: CASSQTGGRSQNTLY. The CDR3 reads in full as CASSQTGGRSQNTLYF. The chain joins TRBV5 to TRBJ2-4; 9 nucleotides line up with TRBD2. The DNA ends 1 residue before the CDR3 does, and the rest of the CDR3 is filled in from the germline J gene. The V segment lost 2 bases and the J segment 0 bases; nucleotides outside the gene matches: 3. CDR1 is LGHNA and CDR2 is YNLKQL in the germline V gene (reference sequence). The CDR3 extends over 16 amino acids.

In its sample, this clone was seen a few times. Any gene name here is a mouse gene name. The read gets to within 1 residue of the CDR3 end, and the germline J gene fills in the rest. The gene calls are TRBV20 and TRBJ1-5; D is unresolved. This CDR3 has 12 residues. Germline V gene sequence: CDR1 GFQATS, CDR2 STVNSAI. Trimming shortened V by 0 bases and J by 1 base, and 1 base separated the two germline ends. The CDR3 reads CGARDNNQAPLF. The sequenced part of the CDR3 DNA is TGTGGTGCTAGGGACAACAACCAGGCTCCGCTT.

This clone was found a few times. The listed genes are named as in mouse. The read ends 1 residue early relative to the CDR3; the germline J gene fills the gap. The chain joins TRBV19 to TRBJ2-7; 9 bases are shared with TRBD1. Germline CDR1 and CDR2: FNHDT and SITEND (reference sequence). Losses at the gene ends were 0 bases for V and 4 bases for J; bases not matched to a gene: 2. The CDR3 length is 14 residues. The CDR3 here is CASSIGGQGYEQYF. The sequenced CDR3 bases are TGTGCCAGCAGTATAGGAGGACAGGGGTATGAACAGTAC.

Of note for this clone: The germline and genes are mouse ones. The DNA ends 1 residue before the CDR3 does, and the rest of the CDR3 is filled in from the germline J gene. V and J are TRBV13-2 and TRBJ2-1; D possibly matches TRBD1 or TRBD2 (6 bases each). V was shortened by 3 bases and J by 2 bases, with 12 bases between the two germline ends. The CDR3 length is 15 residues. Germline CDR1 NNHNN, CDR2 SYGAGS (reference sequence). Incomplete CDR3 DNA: TGTGCCAGCGGTGGCCGGGGGCCTTACTATGCTGAGCAGTTC. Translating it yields CASGGRGPYYAEQF. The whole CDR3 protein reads CASGGRGPYYAEQFF.

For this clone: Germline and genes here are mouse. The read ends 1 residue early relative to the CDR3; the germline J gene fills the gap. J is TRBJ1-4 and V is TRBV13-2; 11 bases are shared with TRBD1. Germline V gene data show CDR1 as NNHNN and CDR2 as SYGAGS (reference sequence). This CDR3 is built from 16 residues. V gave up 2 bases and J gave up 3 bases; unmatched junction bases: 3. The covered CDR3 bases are TGTGCCAGCGGTGACAGGACAGGGGGCACCAACGAAAGATTATTT. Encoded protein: CASGDRTGGTNERLF. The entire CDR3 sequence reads CASGDRTGGTNERLFF.

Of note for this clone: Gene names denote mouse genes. The CDR3 bases that were read are TGCACCTGCAGTGCGGGGACATCAAACACAGAAGTCTTC. As protein: CTCSAGTSNTEVF. The whole CDR3 sequence reads CTCSAGTSNTEVFF. The V call is TRBV1, the J call TRBJ1-1; D is possibly TRBD1 (6 bases). The read ends 1 residue before the CDR3 terminus; that terminus is restored from the germline J gene. CDR3 length: 14 residues. Trimming left V 3 bases short and J 0 bases short, with 8 bases between. Germline CDR1 is NSQYPW and CDR2 is LRSPGD (reference sequence).

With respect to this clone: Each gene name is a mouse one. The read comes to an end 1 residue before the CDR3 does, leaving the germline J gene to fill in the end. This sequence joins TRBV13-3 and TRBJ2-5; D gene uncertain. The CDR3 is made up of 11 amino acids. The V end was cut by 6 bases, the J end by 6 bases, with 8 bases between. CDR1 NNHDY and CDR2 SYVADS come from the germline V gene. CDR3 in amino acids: CASKAADTQYF. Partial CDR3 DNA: TGTGCCAGCAAGGCTGCGGACACCCAGTAC.

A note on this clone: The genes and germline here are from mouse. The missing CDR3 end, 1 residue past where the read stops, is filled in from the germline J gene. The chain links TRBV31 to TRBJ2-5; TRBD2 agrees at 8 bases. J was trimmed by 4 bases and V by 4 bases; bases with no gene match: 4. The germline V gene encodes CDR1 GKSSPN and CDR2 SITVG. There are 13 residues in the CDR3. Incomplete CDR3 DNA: TGTGCCTGGACGCCTGGGGGGAAAGACACCCAGTAC. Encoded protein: CAWTPGGKDTQY. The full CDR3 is CAWTPGGKDTQYF.

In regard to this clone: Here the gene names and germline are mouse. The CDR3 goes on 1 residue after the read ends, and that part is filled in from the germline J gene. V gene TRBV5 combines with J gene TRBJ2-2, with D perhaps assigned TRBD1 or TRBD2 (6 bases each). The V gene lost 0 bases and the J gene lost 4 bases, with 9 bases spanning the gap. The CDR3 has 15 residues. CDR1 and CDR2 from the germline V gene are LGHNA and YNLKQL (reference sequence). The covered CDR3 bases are TGTGCCAGCAGCCAAGATACGGGGGCCACCGGGCAGCTCTAC. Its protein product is CASSQDTGATGQLY. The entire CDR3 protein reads CASSQDTGATGQLYF.